The 28 T cell receptor beta chains below come from one sample, sequenced in a study of cytomegalovirus exposure and HLA in healthy donors. In the PCR, 60 Vbeta and 13 Jbeta primers were used. Sequencing was performed with immunoSEQ multiplex PCR; in TCRdb, only in-frame clones are kept and a portion is missing. Found here are around 140,000 clones, roughly three quarters of them singletons; the top ten hold 0.75% to 0.95%. The sample was PBMCs. Receptors originate from a woman aged 55-75 years in good health and CMV-seronegative.

The chain is built from TRBV7-3 and TRBJ1-6, with D possibly TRBD1 on 5 matching bases. The CDR3 is made up of 15 amino acids. Between the trimmed V and J ends, which lost 1 base and 9 bases, there was a span of 13 bases. Germline V gene lookup returns CDR1 SGHTA and CDR2 FQGTGA. CDR3 loop: CASSLNGQGSSPLHF. In nucleotides, the CDR3 is TGTGCCAGCAGCTTAAATGGTCAGGGAAGTTCACCCCTCCACTTT.

The chain's CDR3 is CASPALGSSYNSPLHF. The CDR3 DNA is TGTGCCAGCCCCGCCCTCGGGAGCTCCTATAATTCACCCCTCCACTTT. The gene calls are TRBV28 and TRBJ1-6, with D unresolved. The V end lost 8 bases, the J end lost 0 bases, and 14 bases lay between the germline ends. The length of the CDR3 is 16 residues. The germline V gene encodes CDR1 MDHEN and CDR2 SYDVKM.

The gene calls are TRBV7-6 and TRBJ1-5, with 12 bases identical to TRBD1. Germline V gene data show CDR1 as SGHVS and CDR2 as FNYEAQ. Trimming removed 4 bases from V and 4 bases from J; junction bases left unmatched: 14. This CDR3 is 19 amino acids long. CDR3 in DNA: TGTGCCAGCAGCTCACAGATGGGTGGGACAGGGGGCCATAATCAGCCCCAGCATTTT. It specifies CASSSQMGGTGGHNQPQHF.

V and J are TRBV7-9 and TRBJ2-5; tentative D call: TRBD2 (5 bases). The end of the DNA is better explained by TRBJ2-7, so the J call may be wrong. The CDR3 runs 15 residues. Germline lookup yields CDR1 SEHNR and CDR2 FQNEAQ (reference sequence). Here the CDR3 reads CASSRGIGNSYEQYF. In DNA form, the CDR3 reads TGTGCCAGCAGCCGAGGGATCGGGAACTCCTACGAGCAGTACTTC.

J is TRBJ1-5 and V is TRBV6-1; tentatively, D is TRBD1 (6 bases). The germline CDR1 and CDR2 sequences are MNHNS and SASEGT. The CDR3 is 16 amino acids. The V end was cut by 3 bases, the J end by 2 bases, with 14 bases between. Written as DNA, the CDR3 is TGTGCCAGCAGTGATGGGGCCAGGGGAGGCAATCAGCCCCAGCATTTT. Amino acid sequence: CASSDGARGGNQPQHF.

The V and J genes are TRBV7-3 and TRBJ2-5; a weak D match, TRBD1 (6 bases). There are 15 residues in the CDR3. V dropped 1 base and J dropped 2 bases, with 11 bases sitting between them. The germline V gene encodes CDR1 SGHTA and CDR2 FQGTGA. The CDR3 nucleotides are TGTGCCAGCAGCTTAAGTACAGGGAATCAAGAGACCCAGTACTTC. It codes for CASSLSTGNQETQYF.

The J gene is TRBJ2-7, the V gene TRBV2; 7 nucleotides match TRBD2. V dropped 6 bases and J dropped 3; count of bases not matched to a gene: 11. The CDR3 sequence is 15 residues long. Looked up from germline, CDR1 is SNHLY and CDR2 is FYNNEI. DNA for the CDR3: TGTGCCAGCAGCGCGCGGGGGAACCCTAACTACGAGCAGTACTTC. Protein: CASSARGNPNYEQYF.

The chain is built from TRBV13 and TRBJ2-1; 9 nucleotides agree with TRBD1. This CDR3 region has 13 residues. The trim removed 5 bases at V and 12 bases at J, leaving 8 bases unmatched. CDR1 PRHDT and CDR2 FYEKMQ come from the germline V gene (reference sequence). The DNA of the CDR3 is TGTGCCAGCAGCAGTCGAACGGACAGGGGGCAGTTCTTC. Translation: CASSSRTDRGQFF.

On this clone itself: An end of the junction does not agree with germline; a read error may underlie this. This chain links TRBV7-9 with TRBJ2-1, with a tentative D call TRBD1 (6 bases). Germline V gives CDR1 SEHNR, CDR2 FQNEAQ (reference sequence). The CDR3 contains 16 residues. The chain's CDR3 is CSSSSRLQGRGNEQFF. The CDR3 DNA sequence: TGTTCCAGCAGCTCCCGACTGCAAGGCAGGGGCAATGAGCAGTTCTTC.

This clone was seen a single time. The chain has TRBV30 and TRBJ1-1, with D unclear. The CDR3 consists of 14 residues. Germline CDR1 reads GTSNPN; CDR2 reads SVGIG (reference sequence). Trimming took off 4 bases at V and 11 bases at J, with 23 bases between the two ends. The CDR3 coding sequence is TGTGCCTGGACGGGGTTAGGAGGACGTAGGCTGGCTTTCTTT. It codes for CAWTGLGGRRLAFF.

The rearrangement links TRBV5-4 to TRBJ2-5; 11 bases align to TRBD1. J lost 4 bases, V lost 2 bases, and 7 bases had no gene match. The CDR3 runs 16 residues. Germline V CDR1 and CDR2: SGHNT, YYREEE (reference sequence). CDR3 region: CASSLRTGGGGETQYF. For the CDR3, the DNA is TGTGCCAGCAGCTTAAGGACAGGGGGCGGGGGAGAGACCCAGTACTTC.

This chain links TRBV6-5 with TRBJ2-3; the D gene is possibly TRBD2 (5 bases). Germline CDR1 is MNHEY and CDR2 is SVGAGI. Between the trimmed V and J ends, which lost 11 bases and 0 bases, there was a span of 12 bases. The CDR3 has 13 residues. CDR3 amino acids: CACPRGSTDTQYF. The CDR3, as DNA: TGTGCCTGTCCCCGGGGTAGCACAGATACGCAGTATTTT.

This chain's CDR3 is CASSPTSTRYYEQYF. CDR3 bases: TGTGCCAGCAGCCCAACCTCGACTAGATACTACGAGCAGTACTTC. V usage is TRBV7-9 and J usage is TRBJ2-7, with D maybe TRBD2 (6 bases). V was cut by 5 bases and J by 3 bases, with 17 bases left in between. The CDR3 has 15 residues. CDR1 SEHNR and CDR2 FQNEAQ come from the germline V gene (reference sequence).

The V call is TRBV7-8, the J call TRBJ1-5; tentatively, D is TRBD1 (6 bases). In germline, CDR1 is SGHVS, CDR2 FQNEAQ. There are 17 residues in the CDR3. The V and J ends lost 5 bases and 0 bases respectively, with 17 bases between them. Here the CDR3 reads CASSTRGQGYSNQPQHF. CDR3 nucleotide sequence: TGTGCCAGCAGCACGCGAGGGCAGGGGTATAGCAATCAGCCCCAGCATTTT. The whole variable domain, remainder taken from reference TRBV7-8 and TRBJ1-5, is GAGVSQSPRYKVAKRGQDVALRCDPISGHVSLFWYQQALGQGPEFLTYFQNEAQLDKSGLPSDRFFAERPEGSVSTLKIQRTQQEDSAVYLCASSTRGQGYSNQPQHFGDGTRLSIL.

The chain joins TRBV7-6 to TRBJ2-2, with D maybe TRBD1 (6 bases). This CDR3 has 14 residues. The V end was cut by 2 bases, the J end by 4 bases, with 8 bases between. Germline V gene data show CDR1 as SGHVS and CDR2 as FNYEAQ. The CDR3 region is CASSLLGGTGELFF. DNA of the CDR3: TGTGCCAGCAGCTTACTAGGGGGCACCGGGGAGCTGTTTTTT.

This chain links TRBV6-1 with TRBJ2-5; 7 bases align to TRBD2. Germline V gene lookup returns CDR1 MNHNS and CDR2 SASEGT. The CDR3 sequence is 14 residues long. J was trimmed by 5 bases and V by 3 bases; bases with no gene match: 6. This CDR3 is CASSDLDGRETQYF. CDR3 DNA: TGTGCCAGCAGTGATTTGGACGGGAGGGAGACCCAGTACTTC.

With regard to this clone: The junction departs from germline at one end; a sequencing error may be responsible. The chain links TRBV19 to TRBJ1-6; D gene unclear. This CDR3 is built from 17 residues. The germline CDR1 and CDR2 sequences are LNHDA and SQIVND (reference sequence). The CDR3 region has the DNA TGTGCCAGTAGTATCCCACCGGGAAGCTCCTATAATTCACCCCTCTACTTT. As protein: CASSIPPGSSYNSPLYF.

The count of this clone is one. The chain's CDR3 is CASSGTRSTNEKLFF. In DNA, the CDR3 is TGTGCCAGTAGTGGGACTCGGAGCACTAATGAAAAACTGTTTTTT. This chain links TRBV19 with TRBJ1-4, with a tentative D call TRBD1 (5 bases). CDR1 LNHDA and CDR2 SQIVND come from the germline V gene (reference sequence). Between the trimmed V and J ends, which lost 5 bases and 2 bases, there was a span of 12 bases. The CDR3 covers 15 residues.

V and J are TRBV10-3 and TRBJ1-1; maybe TRBD1 (5 bases). This CDR3 is built from 16 residues. V was cut by 3 bases and J by 5 bases, with 19 bases left in between. CDR1 is ENHRY and CDR2 is SYGVKD in the germline V gene. The DNA of the CDR3 is TGTGCCATCAGTGAAAGAACGGCTCCCGGGGGAACTGAAGCTTTCTTT. Protein product: CAISERTAPGGTEAFF.

This clone was recorded a few times. This sequence joins TRBV2 and TRBJ2-5; 11 positions match TRBD2. J was trimmed by 5 bases and V by 6 bases; bases with no gene match: 5. Germline loops: CDR1 SNHLY, CDR2 FYNNEI. There are 14 residues in the CDR3. The CDR3 is CASSASGGRETQYF. The CDR3 nucleotides are TGTGCCAGCAGCGCTAGCGGGGGGAGGGAGACCCAGTACTTC.

The chain employs TRBV19 and TRBJ1-1; 11 positions match TRBD1. This CDR3 spans 16 amino acids. Trimming removed 5 bases from V and 1 base from J; junction bases left unmatched: 6. Per the germline V gene, CDR1 is LNHDA and CDR2 is SQIVND (reference sequence). The CDR3 is CASSASDRGRNTEAFF. The CDR3 region has the DNA TGTGCCAGTAGTGCCTCGGACAGGGGGCGGAACACTGAAGCTTTCTTT.

The rearrangement joins TRBV5-5 to TRBJ1-5; no clear D gene. This CDR3 is 14 amino acids long. Trimming removed 4 bases at V and 9 bases at J, with 17 bases between. Germline V gives CDR1 SGHKS, CDR2 YYEKEE (reference sequence). The CDR3 DNA is TGTGCCAGCAGCCTGACTTTGTCCGGTCGGCCCCAGCATTTT. Translating it yields CASSLTLSGRPQHF. Full variable domain (outside the CDR3, taken from reference TRBV5-5 and TRBJ1-5): DAGVTQSPTHLIKTRGQQVTLRCSPISGHKSVSWYQQVLGQGPQFIFQYYEKEERGRGNFPDRFSARQFPNYSSELNVNALLLGDSALYLCASSLTLSGRPQHFGDGTRLSIL.

The chain combines TRBV6-6 with TRBJ1-4, with a tentative D call TRBD1 (5 bases). This CDR3 comprises 12 residues. Germline V CDR1 and CDR2: MNHNY, SVGAGI (reference sequence). V was cut by 2 bases and J by 8 bases, with 6 bases left in between. The CDR3 is CASSYGQEKLFF. DNA of the CDR3: TGTGCCAGCAGTTACGGACAAGAAAAACTGTTTTTT.

The chain recombines TRBV19 with TRBJ1-1; no definite D call. Trimming left V 1 base short and J 5 bases short, with 8 bases between. Germline CDR1 LNHDA, CDR2 SQIVND (reference sequence). This CDR3 is built from 13 residues. The CDR3 is CASSIGKTTEAFF. CDR3 nucleotides: TGTGCCAGTAGTATAGGAAAGACTACTGAAGCTTTCTTT.

The rearrangement uses TRBV28 and TRBJ1-2; 12 nucleotides line up with TRBD1. The ends lost 3 bases at V and 7 bases at J; junction bases unmatched: 6. In germline, CDR1 is MDHEN, CDR2 SYDVKM. This CDR3 region has 15 residues. CDR3 nucleotide sequence: TGTGCCAGCAGTTTGGCCGGGACAGGGGGCCTTGGCTACACCTTC. The encoded protein is CASSLAGTGGLGYTF.

This rearrangement joins TRBV6-6 to TRBJ1-2; TRBD1 matches 10 bases. Germline CDR1 reads MNHNY; CDR2 reads SVGAGI (reference sequence). After removal of 6 bases from V and 7 bases from J, the junction contained 5 bases not matched to a gene. The CDR3 sequence is 13 residues long. In nucleotides, the CDR3 is TGTGCCAGCAGCAGGGACAGGGGCCCTGGCTACACCTTC. Protein sequence: CASSRDRGPGYTF.

Comments on this clone: At one of its ends the junction is not consistent with the germline gene, which may arise from a read error. The CDR3 nucleotides read TGTGCCTGGAGTACGAAGACAGGGCTAAATGGAAAACTGTTTTTT. It encodes CAWSTKTGLNGKLFF. The chain couples TRBV30 to TRBJ1-4; 7 bases fit TRBD1. CDR3 length: 15 residues. Germline CDR1 reads GTSNPN; CDR2 reads SVGIG (reference sequence).

The sample holds a few counts of this clone. V gene TRBV5-6 combines with J gene TRBJ2-1, with D possibly matching TRBD1 (6 bases). This CDR3 has 14 amino acids. CDR1 SGHDT and CDR2 YYEEEE come from the germline V gene. Trimming cost V 4 bases and J 6 bases, with 14 bases left between them. The CDR3 loop reads CASSDLQGINEQFF. The CDR3 nucleotides read TGTGCCAGCAGCGACCTCCAGGGGATCAATGAGCAGTTCTTC.